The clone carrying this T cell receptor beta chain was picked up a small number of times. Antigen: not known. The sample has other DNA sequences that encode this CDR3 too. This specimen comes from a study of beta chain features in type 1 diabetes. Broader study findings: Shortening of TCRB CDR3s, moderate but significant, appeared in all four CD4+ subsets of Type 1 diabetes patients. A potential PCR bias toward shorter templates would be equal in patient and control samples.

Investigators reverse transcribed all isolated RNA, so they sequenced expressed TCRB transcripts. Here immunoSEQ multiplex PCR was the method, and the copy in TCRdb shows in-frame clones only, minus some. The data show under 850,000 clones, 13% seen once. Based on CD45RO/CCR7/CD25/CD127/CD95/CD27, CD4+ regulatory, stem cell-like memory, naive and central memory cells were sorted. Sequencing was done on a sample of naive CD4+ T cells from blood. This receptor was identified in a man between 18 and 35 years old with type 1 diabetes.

The CDR3 region is CASSLGDGGYTF. CDR3 DNA: TGTGCCAGCAGCTTAGGAGATGGTGGCTACACCTTC. The rearrangement joins TRBV7-9 to TRBJ1-2; no clear D gene. The CDR3 runs to 12 residues. The ends were cut back, 1 base at V and 7 bases at J, with 7 bases in the middle. Germline-derived CDR1 and CDR2 are SEHNR and FQNEAQ (reference sequence).